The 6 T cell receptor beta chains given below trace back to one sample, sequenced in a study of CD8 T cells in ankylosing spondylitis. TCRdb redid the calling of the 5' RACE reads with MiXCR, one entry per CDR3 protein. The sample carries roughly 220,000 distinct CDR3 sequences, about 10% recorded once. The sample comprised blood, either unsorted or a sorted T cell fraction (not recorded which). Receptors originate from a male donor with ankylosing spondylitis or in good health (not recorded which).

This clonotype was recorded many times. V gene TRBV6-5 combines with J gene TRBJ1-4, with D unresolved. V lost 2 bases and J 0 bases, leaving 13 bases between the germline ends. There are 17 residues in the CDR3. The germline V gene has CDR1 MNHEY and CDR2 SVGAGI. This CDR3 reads CASSYGWEDATNEKLFF. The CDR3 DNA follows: TGTGCCAGCAGTTACGGGTGGGAGGACGCAACTAATGAAAAACTGTTTTTT.

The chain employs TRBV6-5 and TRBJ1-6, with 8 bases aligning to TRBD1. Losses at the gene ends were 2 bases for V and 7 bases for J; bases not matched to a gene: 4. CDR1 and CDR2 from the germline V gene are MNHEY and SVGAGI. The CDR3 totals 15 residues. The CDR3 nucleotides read TGTGCCAGCAGTTACGTAGGACAGGGCAATTCACCCCTCCACTTT. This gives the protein CASSYVGQGNSPLHF.

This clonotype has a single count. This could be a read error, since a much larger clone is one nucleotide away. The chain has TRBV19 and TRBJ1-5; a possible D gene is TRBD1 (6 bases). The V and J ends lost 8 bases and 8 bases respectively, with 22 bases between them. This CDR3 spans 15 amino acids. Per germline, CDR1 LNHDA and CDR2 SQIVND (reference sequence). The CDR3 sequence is CASRVVLQGIEPQHF. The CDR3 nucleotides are TGTGCCAGTCGGGTTGTACTACAGGGTATAGAGCCCCAGCATTTT.

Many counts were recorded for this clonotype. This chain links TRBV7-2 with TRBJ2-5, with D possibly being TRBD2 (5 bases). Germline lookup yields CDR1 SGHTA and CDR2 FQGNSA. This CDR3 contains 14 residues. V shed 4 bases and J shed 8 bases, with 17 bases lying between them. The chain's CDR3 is CASSSLLGGDTQYF. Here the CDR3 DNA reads TGTGCCAGCAGCTCCCTTCTAGGAGGAGACACCCAGTACTTC.

CDR3 sequence: CASSFGGTYNEQFF. The CDR3 DNA reads as TGTGCCAGTAGTTTTGGGGGCACCTACAATGAGCAGTTCTTC. The V call is TRBV19, the J call TRBJ2-1; D may be TRBD1 (6 bases). The germline V gene has CDR1 LNHDA and CDR2 SQIVND (reference sequence). The CDR3 covers 14 residues. Trimming pared 5 bases from V and 2 bases from J, leaving 10 bases between.

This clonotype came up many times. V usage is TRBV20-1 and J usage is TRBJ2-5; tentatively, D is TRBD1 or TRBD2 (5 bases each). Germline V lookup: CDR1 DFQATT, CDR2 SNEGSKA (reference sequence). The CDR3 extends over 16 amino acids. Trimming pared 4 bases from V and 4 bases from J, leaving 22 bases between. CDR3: CSATPIARGRGETQYF. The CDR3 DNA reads TGCAGTGCTACCCCTATAGCGAGGGGCCGGGGAGAGACCCAGTACTTC.